This entry concerns a single T cell receptor (beta chain). What it recognizes is unknown. One junction end disagrees with the germline gene, perhaps due to a read error. The data originate from a study of T-cell reconstitution after alpha-beta-depleted transplantation in children. Researchers prepared the TCRbeta library using unique molecular identifiers, the study reports. Via MiXCR, TCRdb re-called the PCR reads, giving one row per CDR3 protein. The sample holds tens of thousands of distinct CDR3 sequences, 15% to 20% seen once. Study-level points and caveats: By one year post-transplant, T-cell counts and diversity largely arose from T cells that were newly produced. Several patients had high TCRbeta diversity at day 60; it came from surviving recipient T cells and thymic progenitors. In patients about two months after transplant, alpha-beta T cells reportedly arose from several hundred expanded graft clones.

Germline lookup yields CDR1 KGHSH and CDR2 LQKENI. The CDR3 extends over 12 amino acids. V usage is TRBV18 and J usage is TRBJ2-7; D is ambiguous. This clonotype was obtained from a male patient between 2 and 10 years old who had a stem cell transplant for acute lymphoblastic leukemia, so the T cells may come from the graft donor. Sequencing was performed on PBMCs, mostly from graft donor cells, taken 360 days after TCRalphabeta/CD19-depleted stem cell transplant. DNA for the CDR3: TGTGCCAACTCATACGCATCCTACGAGCAGTACTTC. Translating gives CANSYASYEQYF. Variable domain in full (rest from reference TRBV18 and TRBJ2-7): NAGVMQNPRHLVRRRGQEARLRCSPMKGHSHVYWYRQLPEEGLKFMVYLQKENIIDESGMPKERFSAEFPKEGPSILRIQQVVRGDSAAYFCANSYASYEQYFGPGTRLTVT.